The entry that follows covers one T cell receptor (beta chain) sequence. Its antigen is not identified. Per the germline V gene, CDR1 is ENHRY and CDR2 is SYGVKD. The CDR3 is 16 residues long. Trimming cost V 2 bases and J 0 bases, with 13 bases left between them. PCR amplification relied on 60 Vbeta primers (plus 13 Jbeta primers). Libraries were prepared by immunoSEQ multiplex PCR; TCRdb keeps only in-frame clonotypes and omits some of them. Among around 99,000 clones listed, 77% were seen once. The sample belongs to a study of cytomegalovirus exposure and HLA in healthy donors. Study results and caveats: The majority of TCR sequences were rare, yet some public TCRs appeared in many donors.

This TCR was recovered from a man aged 45-65 years in good health and CMV-seropositive. Sequencing was performed on PBMCs. This chain connects TRBV10-3 to TRBJ1-2; D may be TRBD1 (6 bases). CDR3 residues: CAISELRDRSNYGYTF. CDR3 DNA: TGTGCCATCAGTGAGCTAAGAGACAGGTCTAACTATGGCTACACCTTC.